This T cell receptor (beta chain) came from a study of OX40 agonist ivuxolimab in advanced cancers. Background on the study: Patient treatment consisted of intravenous ivuxolimab administration every 2 weeks at 0.01 to 10 mg/kg.

This CDR3 spans 15 amino acids. The germline V gene has CDR1 SNHLY and CDR2 FYNNEI. V dropped 2 bases and J dropped 6 bases, with 14 bases sitting between them. Produced via immunoSEQ multiplex PCR; TCRdb's table is partial and in-frame only. The table lists tens of thousands of clones, roughly 92% of them singletons. The receptor was derived from an adult with an advanced solid tumor such as melanoma, head and neck, liver or kidney cancer. The V call is TRBV2, the J call TRBJ2-1, with D tentatively TRBD2 (6 bases). Sequenced here: CD4+ or CD8+ T cells sorted from blood, sampled in a trial of the OX40 agonist ivuxolimab. CDR3 nucleotides: TGTGCCAGCAGTGAACTGCGGGGCCCTGTCAATGAGCAGTTCTTC. This sequence encodes CASSELRGPVNEQFF.